Detailed here is one T cell receptor beta chain. Its antigen remains unknown. Clones were read by immunoSEQ multiplex PCR, and TCRdb kept only the in-frame ones, dropping some. The sample has roughly 56,000 clones, 70% to 90% seen once. This entry is derived from a study of T cell responses to AZD1222 COVID-19 vaccine. Study-wide points: The study found Spike-specific TCR breadth and depth rose after two AZD1222 doses. It should be noted that donors were predominantly white British and more often female, and clonal diversity was possibly underestimated. None of the repertoires were sampled until the peak T cell response had passed.

The length of the CDR3 is 15 residues. Trimming pared 7 bases from V and 0 bases from J, leaving 15 bases between. Per the germline V gene, CDR1 is MNHEY and CDR2 is SVGAGI. V gene TRBV6-5 combines with J gene TRBJ1-2; the D gene is possibly TRBD1 (5 bases). This receptor was taken from an adult in good health. The material was peripheral blood, obtained on day 0 of AZD1222 vaccination. The CDR3 region is CASTTGTPANYGYTF. The CDR3 DNA reads as TGTGCCAGCACTACCGGGACTCCAGCTAACTATGGCTACACCTTC.